This entry features one T cell receptor beta chain sequence. The CDR3 carries no conserved terminal phenylalanine or tryptophan, so it likely arises from a read error. This sample was taken from a study of tumor-infiltrating lymphocytes in primary liver carcinoma. With V trimmed by 9 bases and J by 1 base, 6 bases remained unmatched. Germline loops: CDR1 MNHNS, CDR2 SASEGT. This CDR3 is built from 13 residues. A constant-region primer served to make TCR beta cDNA from about 490 ng total RNA. Researchers made the TCR beta libraries by running three nested multiplex PCR rounds with slightly modified ARM-PCR. TRBV1-TRBV30 forward primers paired with a C-beta reverse primer were used in the first two PCR rounds, which ran approximately 11 cycles each. TCRdb passed the multiplex PCR reads through MiXCR, listing each CDR3 protein once. Of 150,000 to 200,000 distinct CDR3 sequences listed, 85% are singletons.

Total RNA and DNA came together from around 20-30 mg of bulk tissue without cell sorting. The sequenced material came from tumor tissue from primary liver carcinoma. The source is a man aged 40-49 years with primary liver carcinoma and hepatitis B virus infection. This chain links TRBV6-1 with TRBJ2-7, with 7 bases fitting TRBD1. CDR3 loop: CASTRTGSYEQYY. Here the CDR3 DNA reads TGTGCCAGTACCCGGACAGGTTCCTACGAGCAGTACTAC.